This T cell receptor (beta chain) was obtained from a study of T cells after yellow fever vaccination. Between the trimmed V and J ends, which lost 3 bases and 2 bases, there was a span of 12 bases. Per the germline V gene, CDR1 is KGHDR and CDR2 is SFDVKD. The CDR3 is made up of 15 amino acids. TCRdb reanalysed the 5' RACE reads using MiXCR and keeps one entry per CDR3 protein. The table includes about 160,000 distinct CDR3 sequences, less than 9% detected once. Study-wide results and caveats: By day 5 rather than day 15, the secondary response had peaked, though it was weaker.

On this clonotype itself: Antigen specificity is unknown.

Sequencing was performed on CD4+ T cells sorted from PBMCs, taken 5 days after the first yellow fever vaccination. This sequence originates from a man between 18 and 35 years old who received the YFV17D yellow fever vaccine. The V call is TRBV24-1, the J call TRBJ2-5, with a possible D match to TRBD2 (6 bases). CDR3 DNA: TGTGCCACCAGTGATCCGGGACTTCAGCAAGAGACCCAGTACTTC. Its protein product is CATSDPGLQQETQYF.